This is a list of T cell receptor beta chains from one sample in a study of blood T cell repertoires in COVID-19. Libraries were prepared by immunoSEQ multiplex PCR; TCRdb keeps only in-frame clonotypes and omits some of them. The sample holds approximately 150,000 clones; 75% to 90% are singletons and the top ten take roughly 4%. Sequencing was performed on peripheral blood. The receptor source for this set is an older woman with active or convalescent COVID-19. Both conserved end residues are part of each CDR3. The D gene is left open where the match is weak. The size entry is marked missing in some rows and otherwise reads once, few, many or a size class.

clone size: NA; D gene: NA; J gene: TRBJ2-3; V gene: TRBV19; CDR3 protein: CASSIGSGITDTQYF; CDR3 DNA: TGTGCCAGTAGTATTGGTTCAGGGATCACAGATACGCAGTATTTT
clone size: few; D gene: NA; J gene: TRBJ2-5; V gene: TRBV18; CDR3 protein: CASSPQKDSSTGTQYF; CDR3 DNA: TGTGCCAGCTCACCACAAAAAGACTCATCCACTGGAACCCAGTACTTC
clone size: NA; D gene: NA; J gene: TRBJ1-4; V gene: TRBV7-9; CDR3 protein: CASSSILQATNEKLFF; CDR3 DNA: TGTGCCAGCAGCTCAATCTTACAGGCAACTAATGAAAAACTGTTTTTT
clone size: NA; D gene: TRBD2; J gene: TRBJ2-1; V gene: TRBV7-9; CDR3 protein: CASSSRGGPYNEQFF; CDR3 DNA: TGTGCCAGCAGCTCTCGGGGGGGTCCCTACAATGAGCAGTTCTTC
clone size: NA; D gene: NA; J gene: TRBJ2-3; V gene: TRBV6-5; CDR3 protein: CASSYEFPTRRDTQYF; CDR3 DNA: TGTGCCAGCAGTTACGAGTTCCCGACGAGGAGGGATACGCAGTATTTT
clone size: NA; D gene: NA; J gene: TRBJ1-3; V gene: TRBV3-1/TRBV3-2; CDR3 protein: CASSQDDMSTIYF; CDR3 DNA: TGTGCCAGCAGCCAAGATGATATGAGCACCATATATTTT
clone size: NA; D gene: TRBD2; J gene: TRBJ2-7; V gene: TRBV9; CDR3 protein: CASSVSAASGYEQYF; CDR3 DNA: TGTGCCAGCAGCGTAAGCGCGGCTAGCGGGTACGAGCAGTACTTC
clone size: NA; D gene: NA; J gene: TRBJ2-7; V gene: TRBV5-6; CDR3 protein: CASSLSPTGEQYF; CDR3 DNA: TGTGCCAGCAGCTTGAGTCCCACCGGCGAGCAGTACTTC
clone size: few; D gene: NA; J gene: TRBJ1-2; V gene: TRBV4-3; CDR3 protein: CASSQGGFYGYTF; CDR3 DNA: TGCGCCAGCAGCCAAGGGGGCTTCTATGGCTACACCTTC
clone size: NA; D gene: TRBD1; J gene: TRBJ1-1; V gene: TRBV5-4; CDR3 protein: CASSLENRGNTEAFF; CDR3 DNA: TGTGCCAGCAGCTTGGAGAACAGGGGGAACACTGAAGCTTTCTTT
clone size: NA; D gene: NA; J gene: TRBJ1-1; V gene: TRBV7-8; CDR3 protein: CASSTPNPGDYLNTEAFF; CDR3 DNA: TGTGCCAGCAGCACACCAAACCCAGGGGACTACTTAAACACTGAAGCTTTCTTT
clone size: NA; D gene: NA; J gene: TRBJ2-1; V gene: TRBV30; CDR3 protein: CAWGLTTSSYNEQFF; CDR3 DNA: TGTGCCTGGGGCCTGACTACCAGCTCCTACAATGAGCAGTTCTTC
clone size: NA; D gene: NA; J gene: TRBJ2-6; V gene: TRBV7-2; CDR3 protein: CASSLRARGYSGANVLTF; CDR3 DNA: TGTGCCAGCAGCTTAAGGGCCAGGGGCTACTCTGGGGCCAACGTCCTGACTTTC
clone size: NA; D gene: NA; J gene: TRBJ1-2; V gene: TRBV11-2; CDR3 protein: CASSYRRIWGEGYTF; CDR3 DNA: TGTGCCAGCAGCTACCGTAGGATATGGGGGGAAGGCTACACCTTC